A single T cell receptor (beta chain) is shown here with its context. CDR3 length equals 15 residues. Germline loops: CDR1 SQVTM, CDR2 ANQGSEA. The V end was cut by 0 bases, the J end by 5 bases, with 16 bases between. This entry is derived from a study of blood T cell repertoires in COVID-19. The protocol was immunoSEQ multiplex PCR, while the TCRdb copy is restricted to in-frame clones and leaves out a portion. This sample yields 150,000 to 200,000 clones, of which around nine tenths are seen a single time; about 6.7% belongs to the top ten. The receptor was isolated from a man aged 35-49 years with acute or convalescent COVID-19. The V gene is TRBV29-1, the J gene TRBJ1-2; no clear D. Material: peripheral blood. CDR3 sequence reads: CSVEDHLGAVYGYTF. The CDR3 nucleotides are TGCAGCGTTGAAGATCATCTGGGCGCCGTTTATGGCTACACCTTC.